This T cell receptor beta chain was recorded in a study of T-cell memory formation after mild COVID-19. Points from the study as a whole: Contracting clones localized mainly to CM and EM when CD4+ and mainly to EMRA when CD8+. That cross-reactive memory joined was suggested by some responding clones appearing in pre-infection memory.

TCRdb redid the calling of the 5' RACE reads with MiXCR, one entry per CDR3 protein. The table records some 330,000 distinct CDR3 sequences, over 20% of them present only once. Germline values: CDR1 LGHNA, CDR2 YSLEER. V lost 0 bases and J 3 bases, leaving 15 bases between the germline ends. This CDR3 has 16 residues. To note about this clonotype: Its specificity is unknown.

Sequences were obtained from PBMCs or a T cell subset sorted from them (not recorded which). The TCR sequence derives from an adult woman who had mild COVID-19 (a few samples of this study predate the infection). Cell type and time point are not known. The genes are TRBV4-3 and TRBJ2-7; D possibly corresponds to TRBD2 (5 bases). Written as DNA, the CDR3 is TGCGCCAGCAGCCAAGATTGGGGTTCGGGGATCTACGAGCAGTACTTC. The encoded protein is CASSQDWGSGIYEQYF.